Below, 7 T cell receptor beta chains from the same sample are listed, as sequenced in a study of cytomegalovirus exposure and HLA in healthy donors. Some clones are missing from TCRdb's copy, which holds only in-frame ones; the method was immunoSEQ multiplex PCR. The table lists some 41,000 clones, more than 85% of them singletons. Specimen: PBMCs. The origin of the receptors is a woman between 18 and 29 years old in good health and CMV-seronegative.

V gene TRBV5-1 combines with J gene TRBJ1-3, with D possibly TRBD1 on 6 matching bases. This CDR3 spans 15 amino acids. CDR1 and CDR2 from the germline V gene are SGHRS and YFSETQ. V was trimmed by 4 bases and J by 4 bases, leaving 15 bases between them. This CDR3 reads CASSPAGGAGNTIYF. DNA of the CDR3: TGCGCCAGCAGCCCTGCGGGGGGCGCAGGAAACACCATATATTTT.

This clone appeared a few times. The J gene is TRBJ2-3, the V gene TRBV6-1; D may be TRBD1 (6 bases). The CDR3 is 15 residues long. V lost 7 bases and J lost 5, with 19 bases in between. The V gene's germline CDR1 is MNHNS and CDR2 SASEGT. DNA for the CDR3: TGTGCCAGCACCGGGCTTGCAGGGGAGATAGATACGCAGTATTTT. Its protein product is CASTGLAGEIDTQYF.

The V call is TRBV28, the J call TRBJ2-1, with 13 bases lining up with TRBD2. V dropped 6 bases and J dropped 5; count of bases not matched to a gene: 13. Germline CDR1 and CDR2: MDHEN and SYDVKM. This CDR3 has 18 amino acids. Here the CDR3 DNA reads TGTGCCAGCAGCACCCGGAGACGTGGACTAGCGGGAGACAATGAGCAGTTCTTC. It is translated as CASSTRRRGLAGDNEQFF.

V is TRBV10-1 and J is TRBJ1-2; TRBD1 might be the D (5 bases). Germline-derived CDR1 and CDR2 are WNHNN and SYGVQD (reference sequence). The ends were cut back, 3 bases at V and 8 bases at J, with 13 bases in the middle. This CDR3 has 13 residues. The CDR3 here is CASSDLPGHGYTF. DNA of the CDR3: TGCGCCAGCAGTGACCTGCCAGGGCACGGCTACACCTTC.

This CDR3 reads CASSSGVVFANTGELFF. In nucleotides, the CDR3 is TGCGCCAGCAGTAGCGGGGTGGTCTTCGCGAACACCGGGGAGCTGTTTTTT. The rearrangement joins TRBV10-1 to TRBJ2-2; 7 bases fit TRBD2. The CDR3 has 17 amino acids. CDR1 and CDR2 from the germline V gene are WNHNN and SYGVQD (reference sequence). The ends lost 5 bases at V and 0 bases at J; junction bases unmatched: 9.

The genes are TRBV5-1 and TRBJ2-3; 8 bases align to TRBD1. The CDR3 spans 15 residues. V was clipped by 3 bases and J by 3 bases; unmatched bases: 6. The V gene's germline CDR1 is SGHRS and CDR2 YFSETQ. The CDR3 sequence: CASSWQGARTDTQYF. The CDR3 nucleotides read TGCGCCAGCAGCTGGCAGGGGGCGCGGACAGATACGCAGTATTTT.

V usage is TRBV6-9 and J usage is TRBJ1-2; D perhaps matches TRBD1 (5 bases). The CDR3 sequence is 11 residues long. V was trimmed by 7 bases and J by 2 bases, leaving 5 bases between them. Looked up from germline, CDR1 is MNHGY and CDR2 is SVAAGI. This CDR3 is CASKGNYGYTF. CDR3 nucleotide sequence: TGTGCCAGCAAGGGGAACTATGGCTACACCTTC.